What follows are 30 T cell receptor beta chains derived from one specimen sequenced in a study of T cells in Graves' hyperthyroidism and ophthalmopathy. RNA transcripts provided the source from which TCR beta CDR3 regions were amplified. TCR CDR3 regions were first amplified by RT-PCR with HTBI primers. A single record per CDR3 protein comes from TCRdb applying MiXCR to the multiplex PCR reads. The top ten clones hold about a third of a sample with 250,000 to 400,000 distinct CDR3 sequences, around 13% of them seen once. The material sequenced was blood. All receptors come from a middle-aged woman with Graves' ophthalmopathy.

This clonotype was seen at least ten times. The chain recombines TRBV6-1 with TRBJ1-5; D gene uncertain. Germline assignment: CDR1 MNHNS and CDR2 SASEGT. The V gene lost 7 bases and the J gene lost 3 bases, with 7 bases spanning the gap. This CDR3 spans 12 amino acids. The CDR3 protein is CASKPTNQPQHF. In nucleotides, the CDR3 is TGTGCCAGCAAGCCGACCAATCAGCCCCAGCATTTT.

This clonotype was counted a few times. A clone one base away is much larger, so this may be a read error. The rearrangement uses TRBV2 and TRBJ1-1, with 9 bases lining up with TRBD1. The trim removed 6 bases at V and 6 bases at J, leaving 8 bases unmatched. Germline CDR1 reads SNHLY; CDR2 reads FYNNEI. The CDR3 is 14 residues long. The CDR3 loop reads CASRGDRAKAEAFF. CDR3 in DNA: TGTGCCAGCAGGGGGGACAGGGCGAAAGCTGAAGCTTTCTTT. The entire variable domain, with the rest obtained from reference TRBV2 and TRBJ1-1, is as follows: EPEVTQTPSHQVTQMGQEVILRCVPISNHLYFYWYRQILGQKVEFLVSFYNNEISEKSEIFDDQFSVERPDGSNFTLKIRSTKLEDSAMYFCASRGDRAKAEAFFGQGTRLTVV.

The genes are TRBV7-9 and TRBJ1-2; D may be TRBD1 (5 bases). The ends were cut back, 3 bases at V and 4 bases at J, with 15 bases in the middle. CDR1 SEHNR and CDR2 FQNEAQ come from the germline V gene (reference sequence). There are 15 residues in the CDR3. The CDR3 sequence: CASSLGGVPFYGYTF. DNA of the CDR3: TGTGCCAGCAGCTTGGGGGGAGTCCCTTTCTATGGCTACACCTTC. The full variable domain, its missing parts supplied by reference TRBV7-9 and TRBJ1-2, is DTGVSQNPRHKITKRGQNVTFRCDPISEHNRLYWYRQTLGQGPEFLTYFQNEAQLEKSRLLSDRFSAERPKGSFSTLEIQRTEQGDSAMYLCASSLGGVPFYGYTFGSGTRLTVV.

The table lists this clonotype with a few counts. The rearrangement links TRBV14 to TRBJ1-6; D not resolved. V was shortened by 2 bases and J by 7 bases, with 6 bases between the two germline ends. The CDR3 spans 13 residues. Germline CDR1 reads SGHDN; CDR2 reads FVKESK. CDR3: CASSQQRNSPLHF. DNA of the CDR3: TGTGCCAGCAGCCAACAGAGGAATTCACCCCTCCACTTT.

This clonotype came up many times. The chain couples TRBV2 to TRBJ1-1; TRBD1 is a possible D gene (6 bases). The CDR3 sequence is 12 residues long. In germline, CDR1 is SNHLY, CDR2 FYNNEI. The V gene lost 8 bases and the J gene lost 7 bases, with 14 bases spanning the gap. The CDR3 here is CASRETGHEAFF. Written as DNA, the CDR3 is TGTGCCAGCCGAGAGACAGGACATGAAGCTTTCTTT. The full variable domain, with the rest looked up from reference TRBV2 and TRBJ1-1, is EPEVTQTPSHQVTQMGQEVILRCVPISNHLYFYWYRQILGQKVEFLVSFYNNEISEKSEIFDDQFSVERPDGSNFTLKIRSTKLEDSAMYFCASRETGHEAFFGQGTRLTVV.

Ten or more counts support this clonotype. The rearrangement joins TRBV12-3 or TRBV12-4 to TRBJ1-5; 9 nucleotides line up with TRBD1. The ends lost 5 bases at V and 7 bases at J; junction bases unmatched: 6. The CDR3 totals 14 residues. In DNA, the CDR3 is TGTGCCAGCAGTCGACAGGGGGAACGCCAGCCCCAGCATTTT. This sequence encodes CASSRQGERQPQHF.

This clonotype appeared many times. The V and J genes are TRBV3-1 and TRBJ1-2; 7 nucleotides line up with TRBD1. The length of the CDR3 is 15 residues. J was trimmed by 8 bases and V by 2 bases; bases with no gene match: 11. The V gene's germline CDR1 is LGHDT and CDR2 YNNKEL (reference sequence). CDR3 loop: CASSQSLLGQLGYTF. For the CDR3, the DNA is TGTGCCAGCAGCCAAAGCCTTCTGGGACAGCTCGGCTACACCTTC.

The table lists this clonotype with many counts. The chain joins TRBV28 to TRBJ1-6; the match to TRBD1 covers 8 bases. CDR1 and CDR2 (germline): MDHEN, SYDVKM. The CDR3 covers 14 residues. V dropped 5 bases and J dropped 9; count of bases not matched to a gene: 6. CDR3 sequence reads: CASSPGGAFSPLHF. CDR3 DNA: TGTGCCAGCAGTCCAGGGGGCGCATTTTCACCCCTCCACTTT.

This clonotype came up a few times. The V and J genes are TRBV10-3 and TRBJ2-1, with no clear D. Germline CDR1 and CDR2: ENHRY and SYGVKD. This CDR3 is 12 amino acids long. Trimming removed 4 bases from V and 9 bases from J, with 10 bases in between. The CDR3 spells CAISVGIREQFF. The CDR3 nucleotides read TGTGCCATCAGTGTAGGGATCCGTGAGCAGTTCTTC.

This clonotype was seen at least ten times. V gene TRBV28 combines with J gene TRBJ1-1; 7 nucleotides match TRBD1. The J segment lost 1 base and the V segment lost 4 bases, leaving 6 bases of the junction unmatched. Germline CDR1 is MDHEN and CDR2 is SYDVKM. The CDR3 extends over 15 amino acids. Here the CDR3 reads CASSSRRDRNTEAFF. The CDR3 DNA is TGTGCCAGCAGTTCGCGCCGGGACAGGAACACTGAAGCTTTCTTT.

This clonotype was observed many times. The rearrangement joins TRBV29-1 to TRBJ1-1, with D hard to call. V was pared by 7 bases and J by 3 bases, with 6 bases between. This CDR3 region has 10 residues. Germline V gives CDR1 SQVTM, CDR2 ANQGSEA. CDR3 nucleotides: TGCAGCGCCCCGGACACTGAAGCTTTCTTT. It specifies CSAPDTEAFF.

In this sample, this clonotype turned up many times. The rearrangement uses TRBV12-3 or TRBV12-4 and TRBJ1-1, with TRBD1 matching 8 bases. J gave up 5 bases and V 5 bases, and 10 bases lay outside the gene matches. The CDR3 is 15 residues long. CDR3 residues: CASSHRTGSGTEAFF. In nucleotides, the CDR3 is TGTGCCAGCAGTCATAGGACAGGGTCTGGTACTGAAGCTTTCTTT.

The chain joins TRBV27 to TRBJ1-2; the match to TRBD1 covers 8 bases. Per germline, CDR1 MNHEY and CDR2 SMNVEV (reference sequence). This CDR3 contains 18 residues. With V trimmed by 3 bases and J by 0 bases, 12 bases remained unmatched. DNA of the CDR3: TGTGCCAGCAGTTTTCGGGTCGTGACAGGGGATCCTAACTATGGCTACACCTTC. Its protein product is CASSFRVVTGDPNYGYTF.

This clonotype was detected many times. The chain links TRBV12-3 or TRBV12-4 to TRBJ2-7, with 8 bases matching TRBD2. This CDR3 contains 13 residues. V shed 8 bases and J 0 bases; nucleotides not matched to a gene: 3. CDR3 loop: CASASGPSYEQYF. The CDR3 nucleotides read TGTGCCAGCGCTAGCGGGCCCTCCTACGAGCAGTACTTC.

This clonotype was counted at least ten times. The chain uses TRBV28 and TRBJ1-6; 9 bases are shared with TRBD1. Trimming took 0 bases from V and 9 from J; bases not matched to a gene: 6. CDR3 size: 16 residues. Per the germline V gene, CDR1 is MDHEN and CDR2 is SYDVKM. This CDR3 is CASSLWGDRDFSPLHF. In DNA, the CDR3 is TGTGCCAGCAGTTTATGGGGGGACAGGGACTTTTCACCCCTCCACTTT.

This clonotype was counted at least ten times. This chain uses TRBV6-1 with TRBJ1-5, with 10 bases aligning to TRBD1. The CDR3 is made up of 15 amino acids. Germline loops: CDR1 MNHNS, CDR2 SASEGT. After removal of 5 bases from V and 4 bases from J, the junction contained 5 bases not matched to a gene. CDR3 sequence (DNA): TGTGCCAGCAGTCGGACAGGGGGAGTAAATCAGCCCCAGCATTTT. It is translated as CASSRTGGVNQPQHF.

At least ten counts were recorded for this clonotype. This sequence joins TRBV6-1 and TRBJ1-1; TRBD1 is a possible D gene (6 bases). Germline-derived CDR1 and CDR2 are MNHNS and SASEGT. V lost 6 bases to trimming and J lost 2 bases, with 19 bases between them. The length of the CDR3 is 16 residues. The chain's CDR3 is CASRDILRTDNTEAFF. Written as DNA, the CDR3 is TGTGCCAGCAGAGATATCCTGCGGACAGACAACACTGAAGCTTTCTTT.

This clonotype was observed many times. CDR3 amino acids: CASSRSAQSPLHF. Here the CDR3 DNA reads TGTGCCAGCAGCCGCTCGGCGCAATCACCCCTCCACTTT. The rearrangement uses TRBV6-1 and TRBJ1-6, with D unclear. V was cut by 6 bases and J by 10 bases, with 13 bases left in between. This CDR3 comprises 13 residues. Germline V gives CDR1 MNHNS, CDR2 SASEGT.

This clonotype has a count of ten or more. The chain recombines TRBV7-2 with TRBJ2-1, with 11 bases that match TRBD2. This CDR3 comprises 17 residues. V dropped 5 bases and J dropped 0; count of bases not matched to a gene: 6. The germline V gene encodes CDR1 SGHTA and CDR2 FQGNSA. This chain's CDR3 is CASSPTSGGSSYNEQFF. In nucleotides, the CDR3 is TGTGCCAGCAGCCCTACTAGCGGGGGCAGCTCCTACAATGAGCAGTTCTTC. Full variable domain (missing parts from reference TRBV7-2 and TRBJ2-1): GAGVSQSPSNKVTEKGKDVELRCDPISGHTALYWYRQSLGQGLEFLIYFQGNSAPDKSGLPSDRFSAERTGGSVSTLTIQRTQQEDSAVYLCASSPTSGGSSYNEQFFGPGTRLTVL.

In its sample, this clonotype was seen a few times. The V and J genes are TRBV2 and TRBJ2-1, with 12 bases lining up with TRBD2. Per germline, CDR1 SNHLY and CDR2 FYNNEI. J gave up 0 bases and V 7 bases, and 13 bases lay outside the gene matches. The CDR3 is 19 amino acids. CDR3 sequence reads: CASNGRLAGGTRSYNEQFF. The CDR3 DNA is TGTGCCAGCAATGGGCGTCTAGCGGGGGGGACCCGCTCCTACAATGAGCAGTTCTTC.

The rearrangement joins TRBV5-1 to TRBJ1-2; D remains unclear. Per germline, CDR1 SGHRS and CDR2 YFSETQ. This CDR3 region has 13 residues. Trimming removed 0 bases from V and 8 bases from J, with 11 bases in between. CDR3 sequence reads: CASSLGSTLGYTF. The CDR3, as DNA: TGCGCCAGCAGCTTGGGATCCACCCTAGGCTACACCTTC.

This chain links TRBV6-1 with TRBJ2-4, with 11 bases identical to TRBD1. The length of the CDR3 is 19 residues. V lost 0 bases and J lost 1; bases outside the gene matches: 8. CDR1 is MNHNS and CDR2 is SASEGT in the germline V gene. CDR3 in amino acids: CASSEAVGGQGAAKNIQYF. CDR3 bases: TGTGCCAGCAGTGAAGCGGTTGGTGGACAGGGGGCTGCCAAAAACATTCAGTACTTC.

In its sample, this clonotype was seen a few times. J is TRBJ1-1 and V is TRBV4-2; the D gene is possibly TRBD1 (6 bases). CDR1 and CDR2 from the germline V gene are LGHNA and YNFKEQ. The germline V and J ends were trimmed by 0 bases and 7 bases, with 12 bases remaining between them. The CDR3 loop spans 14 amino acids. This CDR3 reads CASSQDRGAGEAFF. As DNA, the CDR3 is TGTGCCAGCAGCCAAGATCGGGGGGCAGGTGAAGCTTTCTTT.

J is TRBJ1-2 and V is TRBV5-1, with D possibly TRBD1 on 5 matching bases. The CDR3 is 15 residues long. With 1 base removed from V and 4 bases from J, the gap between germline ends came to 14 bases. Germline V lookup: CDR1 SGHRS, CDR2 YFSETQ. CDR3 coding DNA: TGCGCCAGCAGCTTGATCCAGGGCATACCCTATGGCTACACCTTC. It codes for CASSLIQGIPYGYTF.

This clonotype was counted ten times or more. The chain carries TRBV3-1 and TRBJ2-5; the D is unclear. V gave up 1 base and J gave up 1 base, with 7 bases separating them. Germline V gene lookup returns CDR1 LGHDT and CDR2 YNNKEL (reference sequence). The CDR3 has 14 amino acids. CDR3 DNA sequence: TGTGCCAGCAGCCAAGGCCCTTTCCAAGAGACCCAGTACTTC. Residues: CASSQGPFQETQYF.

The chain is built from TRBV10-2 and TRBJ2-2; either TRBD1 or TRBD2 may supply D (6 bases each). Germline lookup yields CDR1 WSHSY and CDR2 SAAADI. CDR3 length: 16 residues. V was cut by 3 bases and J by 7 bases, with 18 bases left in between. Here the CDR3 DNA reads TGCGCCAGCAGTGATGCGGGGACATATTTGAGCGGGGAGCTGTTTTTT. It translates to CASSDAGTYLSGELFF.

The chain recombines TRBV20-1 with TRBJ2-2, with D maybe TRBD1 (6 bases). This CDR3 region has 16 residues. Per the germline V gene, CDR1 is DFQATT and CDR2 is SNEGSKA (reference sequence). V was shortened by 1 base and J by 0 bases, with 12 bases between the two germline ends. In DNA form, the CDR3 reads TGCAGTGCTAGAGCGGGACACAGATCGAACACCGGGGAGCTGTTTTTT. Translated: CSARAGHRSNTGELFF.

Concerning this clonotype: Sequence at one end of the junction differs from germline and may be a read error. The CDR3 protein is CAGSLSYEQYF. The CDR3 DNA sequence: TGTGCCGGCAGCCTTTCCTACGAGCAGTACTTC. The chain combines TRBV11-3 with TRBJ2-7; D gene uncertain. The CDR3 runs to 11 residues. Germline CDR1 reads SGHNT; CDR2 reads YENEEA.

The chain couples TRBV7-2 to TRBJ1-2; 9 positions match TRBD1. J was trimmed by 2 bases and V by 2 bases; bases with no gene match: 3. Germline V CDR1 and CDR2: SGHTA, FQGNSA. The CDR3 is 15 residues long. CDR3 DNA sequence: TGTGCCAGCAGCTTACCGGGACAGGGAAACTATGGCTACACCTTC. Translating gives CASSLPGQGNYGYTF. Supplemented by reference TRBV7-2 and TRBJ1-2, the full variable domain reads GAGVSQSPSNKVTEKGKDVELRCDPISGHTALYWYRQSLGQGLEFLIYFQGNSAPDKSGLPSDRFSAERTGGSVSTLTIQRTQQEDSAVYLCASSLPGQGNYGYTFGSGTRLTVV.

The chain employs TRBV7-9 and TRBJ1-4; TRBD1 is a possible D gene (6 bases). This CDR3 spans 13 amino acids. Trimming stripped 1 base from V and 10 bases from J, with 10 bases between. Germline CDR1 is SEHNR and CDR2 is FQNEAQ (reference sequence). CDR3 nucleotide sequence: TGTGCCAGCAGCTTAGAACAGGGTGTAAAACTGTTTTTT. It is translated as CASSLEQGVKLFF.